This record looks at one TCR beta chain sequence and its context. As yet, its antigen is unknown. TCR templates, about 10^5 per sample, were assayed. Generated by immunoSEQ multiplex PCR, the TCRdb table keeps only in-frame clones and is missing some. The sample holds about 100,000 clones, over 90% seen once. These data originate in a study of siplizumab effects on memory and regulatory T cells. There are 15 residues in the CDR3. V was clipped by 7 bases and J by 0 bases, with 13 bases between them. Per the germline V gene, CDR1 is WNHNN and CDR2 is SYGVQD (reference sequence). Study-level results: Unstimulated subsets accounted for the mapping of only a minor share of the clones that were alloreactive. Significant reduction of alloreactive sequences traceable to unstimulated CD4+ memory cells was observed with siplizumab. Proliferating siplizumab-cultured Tregs lacked confirmed suppressive function.

The sequenced sample was Tregs sorted from blood. The genes are TRBV10-1 and TRBJ2-1; D is perhaps TRBD1 (5 bases). The TCR sequence derives from a human donor in good health. The CDR3 nucleotides read TGCGCCAGCACCCTGGACACCAACTCCTACAATGAGCAGTTCTTC. Residues: CASTLDTNSYNEQFF.